Sequencing of this T cell receptor beta chain was carried out in a study of blood T cell repertoires in COVID-19 (dated by TCRdb to the early 2020s). Background on the whole study: Collaborator samples came from the United States, Italy and Spain and covered acute and convalescent phases of COVID-19. The sample metadata nearly always contained a de-identified subject ID, COVID-19 status, age in years and sex. The dataset comprised deeply sampled blood TCRbeta repertoires from subjects exposed to, actively infected with, or recovered from COVID-19. Where HLA class I and class II types were available, the types were taken from metadata supplied by the sample provider, not from assay-based typing. Samples were obtained from the ongoing ImmuneRACE study (first 160 participants) and from about 1,300 subjects provided by 6 global collaborators. The material from the prospective study consisted of cDNA or gDNA derived from T cells, B-cell-depleted T cells, or PBMCs. The repertoires were released in a freely available public database meant as a resource for research on the immune response to SARS-CoV-2.

TCRbeta CDR3 regions were amplified from genomic DNA by means of the immunoSEQ Assay, a bias-controlled multiplex PCR. On the study's bioinformatics: Within the assay, amplification of reference gene primers was used to estimate how many nucleated cells each sample contained. Sequence reads were collapsed and filtered to measure the absolute abundance of every unique TCRbeta CDR3 rearrangement. For each sample, productive Simpson clonality was calculated as the square root of Simpson's diversity index over productive rearrangements. The table comes from immuneACCESS by way of TCRdb, which keeps in-frame sequences with V and J called. Part of the clones is missing from these tables; in studies checked, under half for an unresolved V gene and the rest for unknown reasons. D and trimming come from the DNA, and the V and J calls and clone size come from that table. Counted in this sample were some 200,000 clones; around four fifths of them appeared once. The ten largest clonotypes hold under 15% of the sample.

The CDR3 goes from the cysteine to the phenylalanine over 15 residues. The entry retains the CDR3 DNA only, 45 bases that are in frame from base 1. Based on the germline V gene, the CDR1 and CDR2 sequences are MGHRA and YSYEKL. Cut back by 0 bases and 9 bases, the V and J ends lie 15 bases apart. To note about this clone: What antigen it recognizes has not been identified. No much larger clonotype is one base removed from it; base qualities were not supplied.

Summary of the overall study and its limitations: How much clinical and demographic metadata was included differed by source and by participant, and the metadata was provided uncurated.

Collaborating institutions collected whole blood in K2EDTA tubes following their own protocols. Collaborator samples were shipped for TCRbeta analysis as frozen whole blood, isolated PBMCs, or DNA extracted from either sample type. The rearranged chain carries TRBV4-1 and TRBJ2-1; a weak D assignment points to TRBD2 (5 bases agree). The receptor was derived from a man aged 30 to 39 with active or convalescent COVID-19. The sample consisted of peripheral blood. The CDR3 protein is CASSQDWASFLEQFF. The nucleotide sequence is given as TGCGCCAGCAGCCAAGACTGGGCTAGCTTTCTTGAGCAGTTCTTC.